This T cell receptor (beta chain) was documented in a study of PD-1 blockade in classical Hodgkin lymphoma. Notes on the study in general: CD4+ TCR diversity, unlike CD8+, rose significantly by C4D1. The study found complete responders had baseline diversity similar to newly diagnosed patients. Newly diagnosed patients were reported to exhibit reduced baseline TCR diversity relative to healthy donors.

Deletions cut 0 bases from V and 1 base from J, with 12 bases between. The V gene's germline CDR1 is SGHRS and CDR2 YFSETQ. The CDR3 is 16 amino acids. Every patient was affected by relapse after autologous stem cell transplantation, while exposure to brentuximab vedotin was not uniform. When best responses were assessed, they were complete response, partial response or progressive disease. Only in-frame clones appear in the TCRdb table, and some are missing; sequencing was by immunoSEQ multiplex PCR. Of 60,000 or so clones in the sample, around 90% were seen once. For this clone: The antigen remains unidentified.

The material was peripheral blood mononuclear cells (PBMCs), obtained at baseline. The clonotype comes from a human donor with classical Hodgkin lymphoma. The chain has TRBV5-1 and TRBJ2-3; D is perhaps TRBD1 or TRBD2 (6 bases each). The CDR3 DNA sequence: TGCGCCAGCAGCTTGGAGAAGGGGGGACGCACAGATACGCAGTATTTT. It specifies CASSLEKGGRTDTQYF.